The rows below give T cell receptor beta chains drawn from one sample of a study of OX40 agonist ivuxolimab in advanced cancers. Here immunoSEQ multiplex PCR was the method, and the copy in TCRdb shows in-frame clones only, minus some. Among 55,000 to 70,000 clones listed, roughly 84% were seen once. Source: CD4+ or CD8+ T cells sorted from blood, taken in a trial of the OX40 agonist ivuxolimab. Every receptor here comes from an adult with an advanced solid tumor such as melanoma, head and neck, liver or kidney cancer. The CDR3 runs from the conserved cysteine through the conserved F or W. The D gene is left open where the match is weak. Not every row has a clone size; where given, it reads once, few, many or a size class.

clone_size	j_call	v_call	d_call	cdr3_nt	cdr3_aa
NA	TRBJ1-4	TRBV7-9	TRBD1	TGTGCCAGCAGCAAATGGGACAGTTCTCATGAAAAACTGTTTTTT	CASSKWDSSHEKLFF
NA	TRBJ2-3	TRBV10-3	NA	TGTGCCATCAGTGAGGACGGGAGCACAGATACGCAGTATTTT	CAISEDGSTDTQYF
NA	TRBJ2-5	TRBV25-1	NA	TGTGCCAGCAGTACGTGGGGGCTGGAGACCCAGTACTTC	CASSTWGLETQYF
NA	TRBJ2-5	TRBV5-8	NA	TGTGCCAGCAGCTTGGAAATCAGAAGGACCCAGTACTTC	CASSLEIRRTQYF
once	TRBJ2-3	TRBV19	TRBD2	TGTGCCAGTAGTATATTAGCGGGAGGGCCTTCAAGCACAGATACGCAGTATTTT	CASSILAGGPSSTDTQYF
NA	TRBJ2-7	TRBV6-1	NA	TGTGCCAGCAGTGATTCCGGGACACCCTTCTACGAGCAGTACTTC	CASSDSGTPFYEQYF
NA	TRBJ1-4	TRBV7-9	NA	TGTGCCAGCAGCTCTCAGAATAGGGAAAAACTGTTTTTT	CASSSQNREKLFF
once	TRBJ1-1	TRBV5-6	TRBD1	TGTGCCAGCAGCTTGGGACAGGGGACGTTGAGCACTGAAGCTTTCTTT	CASSLGQGTLSTEAFF
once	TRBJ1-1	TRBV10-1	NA	TGCGCCAGCAGAAGGGACGTGAACACTGAAGCTTTCTTT	CASRRDVNTEAFF
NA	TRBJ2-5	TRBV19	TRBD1	TGTGCCAGTAGTATTTTTTATGGGACAGGGGAACGGGAGACCCAGTACTTC	CASSIFYGTGERETQYF
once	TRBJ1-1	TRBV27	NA	TGTGCCAGCAGACCCCCGGGTCCGTACACTGAAGCTTTCTTT	CASRPPGPYTEAFF
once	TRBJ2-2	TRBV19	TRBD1	TGTGCCAGTAGTATAGGACAGGGGGCATGGACCGGGGAGCTGTTTTTT	CASSIGQGAWTGELFF
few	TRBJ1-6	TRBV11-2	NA	TGTGCCAGCAGCTTACAGAATTCACCCCTCCACTTT	CASSLQNSPLHF
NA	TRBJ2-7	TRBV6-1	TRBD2	TGTGCCAGCAGCCGGTCGGGGGGATCCTACGAGCAGTACTTC	CASSRSGGSYEQYF
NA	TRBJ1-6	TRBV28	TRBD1	TGTGCCAGCAGAGCCGACAGGGGCGGCAATTCACCCCTCCACTTT	CASRADRGGNSPLHF
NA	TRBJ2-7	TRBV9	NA	TGTGCCAGCAGCGCCACCTCTGGGGTCGAGCAGTACTTC	CASSATSGVEQYF
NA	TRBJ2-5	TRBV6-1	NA	TGTGCCAGCAGTGAAGCCCCCAGGACCCAGTACTTC	CASSEAPRTQYF
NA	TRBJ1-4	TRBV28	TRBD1	TGTGCCAGCAGTCCCAACAGGGGGGGACTGTTTTTT	CASSPNRGGLFF
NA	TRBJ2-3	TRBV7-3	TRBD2	TGTGCCAGCAGCACAGCGGGAGCTCGCACAGATACGCAGTATTTT	CASSTAGARTDTQYF
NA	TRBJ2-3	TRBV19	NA	TGTGCCAGTAAGCCTCCTAGCGGCACAGATACGCAGTATTTT	CASKPPSGTDTQYF
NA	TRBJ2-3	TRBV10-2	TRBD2	TGCGCCAGCAAGCGGGGTCCAGATACGCAGTATTTT	CASKRGPDTQYF
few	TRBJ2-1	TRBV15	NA	TGTGCCACCAGCAGAGGTAGGGGGGCGGTAGGCAAAGACAATGAGCAGTTCTTC	CATSRGRGAVGKDNEQFF
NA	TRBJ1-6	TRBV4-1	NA	TGCGCCAGCAGCCCCCAGTGGTCCGGGGGGATAAGCTCCTATAATTCACCCCTCCACTTT	CASSPQWSGGISSYNSPLHF
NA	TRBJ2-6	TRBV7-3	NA	TGTGCCAGCAGCCCCCGGGGGACAAGGGCCCCCCTCGGGGCCAACGTCCTGACTTTC	CASSPRGTRAPLGANVLTF